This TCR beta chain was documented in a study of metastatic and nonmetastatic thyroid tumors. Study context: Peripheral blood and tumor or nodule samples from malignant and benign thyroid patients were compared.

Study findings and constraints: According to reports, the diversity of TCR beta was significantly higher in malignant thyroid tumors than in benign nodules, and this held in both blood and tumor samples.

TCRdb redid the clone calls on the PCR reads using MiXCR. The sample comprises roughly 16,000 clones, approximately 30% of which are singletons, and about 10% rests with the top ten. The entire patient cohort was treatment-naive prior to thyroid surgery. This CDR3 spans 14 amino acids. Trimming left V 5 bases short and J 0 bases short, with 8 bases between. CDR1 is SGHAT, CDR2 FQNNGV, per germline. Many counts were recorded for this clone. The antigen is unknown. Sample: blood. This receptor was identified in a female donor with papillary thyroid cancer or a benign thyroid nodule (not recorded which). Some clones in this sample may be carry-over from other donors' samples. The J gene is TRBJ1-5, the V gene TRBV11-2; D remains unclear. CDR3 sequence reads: CASSPTSSNQPQHF. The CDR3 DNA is TGTGCCAGCAGCCCTACTTCTAGCAATCAGCCCCAGCATTTT.